The T cell receptor beta chain under discussion was sequenced for a study of control samples from healthy donors and cancer patients. The CDR3 loop spans 18 amino acids. Trimming took 5 bases from V and 6 from J, leaving 23 bases between them. CDR1 is MNHNY and CDR2 is SVGAGI in the germline V gene (reference sequence). The repertoire was sequenced with immunoSEQ multiplex PCR; TCRdb's copy has only in-frame clones and lacks some. The table records about 140,000 clones, 88% of them present only once. The receptor was derived from a man aged 18 to 35 in good health. The sequenced sample was blood. This chain uses TRBV6-6 with TRBJ1-6, with D possibly being TRBD1 (5 bases). The CDR3 nucleotides are TGTGCCAGCAGTCCCCAAGGGGTGGGCCATGAGGTTAATTCACCCCTCCACTTT. As protein: CASSPQGVGHEVNSPLHF.